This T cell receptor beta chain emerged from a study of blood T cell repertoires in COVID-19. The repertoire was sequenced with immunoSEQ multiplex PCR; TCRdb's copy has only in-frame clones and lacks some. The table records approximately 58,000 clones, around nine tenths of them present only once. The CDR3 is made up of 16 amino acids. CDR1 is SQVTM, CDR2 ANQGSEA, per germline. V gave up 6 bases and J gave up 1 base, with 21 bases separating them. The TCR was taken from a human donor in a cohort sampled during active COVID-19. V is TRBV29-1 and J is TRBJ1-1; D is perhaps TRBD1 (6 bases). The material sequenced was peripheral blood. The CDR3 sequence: CSVAYSAGAQNTEAFF. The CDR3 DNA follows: TGCAGCGTCGCGTACTCGGCGGGGGCCCAGAACACTGAAGCTTTCTTT. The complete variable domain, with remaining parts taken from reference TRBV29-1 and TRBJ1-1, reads SAVISQKPSRDICQRGTSLTIQCQVDSQVTMMFWYRQQPGQSLTLIATANQGSEATYESGFVIDKFPISRPNLTFSTLTVSNMSPEDSSIYLCSVAYSAGAQNTEAFFGQGTRLTVV.